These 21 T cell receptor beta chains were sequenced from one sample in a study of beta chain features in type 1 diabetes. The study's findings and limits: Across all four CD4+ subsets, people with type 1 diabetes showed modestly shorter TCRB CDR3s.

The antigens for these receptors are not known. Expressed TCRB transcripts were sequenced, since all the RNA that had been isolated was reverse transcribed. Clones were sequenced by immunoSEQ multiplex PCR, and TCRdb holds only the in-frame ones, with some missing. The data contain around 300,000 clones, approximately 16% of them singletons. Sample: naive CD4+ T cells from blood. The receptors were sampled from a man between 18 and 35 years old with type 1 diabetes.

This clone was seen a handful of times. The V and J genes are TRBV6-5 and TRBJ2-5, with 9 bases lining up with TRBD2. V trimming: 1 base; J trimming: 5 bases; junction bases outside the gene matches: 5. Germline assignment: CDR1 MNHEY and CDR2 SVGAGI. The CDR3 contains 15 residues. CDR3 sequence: CASSYWVSGSETQYF. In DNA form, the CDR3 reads TGTGCCAGCAGTTACTGGGTTAGCGGGAGTGAGACCCAGTACTTC.

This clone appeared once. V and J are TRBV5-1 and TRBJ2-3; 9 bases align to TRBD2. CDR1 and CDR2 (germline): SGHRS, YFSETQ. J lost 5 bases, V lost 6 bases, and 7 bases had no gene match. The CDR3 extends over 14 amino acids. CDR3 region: CASNGGGARDTQYF. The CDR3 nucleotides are TGCGCCAGCAACGGCGGGGGGGCAAGAGATACGCAGTATTTT.

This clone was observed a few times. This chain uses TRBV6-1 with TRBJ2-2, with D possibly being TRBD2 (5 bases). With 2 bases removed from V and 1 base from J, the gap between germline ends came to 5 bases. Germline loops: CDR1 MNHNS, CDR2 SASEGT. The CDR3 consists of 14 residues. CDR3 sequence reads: CASSERGNTGELFF. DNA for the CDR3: TGTGCCAGCAGTGAACGGGGGAACACCGGGGAGCTGTTTTTT.

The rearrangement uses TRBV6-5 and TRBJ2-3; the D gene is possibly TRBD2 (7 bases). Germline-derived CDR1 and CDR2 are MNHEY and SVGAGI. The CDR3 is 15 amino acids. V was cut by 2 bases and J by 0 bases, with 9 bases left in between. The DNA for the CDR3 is TGTGCCAGCAGTTACGCGGGGGCTAGCACAGATACGCAGTATTTT. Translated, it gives CASSYAGASTDTQYF.

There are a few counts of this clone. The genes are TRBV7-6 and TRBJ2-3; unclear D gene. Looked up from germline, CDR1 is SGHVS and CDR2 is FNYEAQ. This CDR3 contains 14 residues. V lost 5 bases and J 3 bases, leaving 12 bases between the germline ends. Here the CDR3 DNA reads TGTGCCAGCAGCCTCGGGTTCGGTACAGATACGCAGTATTTT. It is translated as CASSLGFGTDTQYF.

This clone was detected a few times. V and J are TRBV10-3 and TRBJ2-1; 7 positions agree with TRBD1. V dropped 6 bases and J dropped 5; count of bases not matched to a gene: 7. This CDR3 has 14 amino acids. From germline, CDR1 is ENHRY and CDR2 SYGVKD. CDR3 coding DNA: TGTGCCATCAGGGACCGGGACAGAAACAATGAGCAGTTCTTC. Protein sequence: CAIRDRDRNNEQFF.

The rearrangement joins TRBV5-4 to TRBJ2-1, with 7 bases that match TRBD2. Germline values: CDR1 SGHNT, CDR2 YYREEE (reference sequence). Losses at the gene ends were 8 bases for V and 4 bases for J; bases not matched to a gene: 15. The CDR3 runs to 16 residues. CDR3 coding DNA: TGTGCCAGTTCCCGCCACACGCTAGCGGATTACAATGAGCAGTTCTTC. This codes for CASSRHTLADYNEQFF.

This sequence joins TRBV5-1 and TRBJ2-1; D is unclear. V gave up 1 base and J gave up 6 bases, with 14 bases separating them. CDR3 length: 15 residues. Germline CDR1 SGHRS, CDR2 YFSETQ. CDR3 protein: CASSLSQPTVNEQFF. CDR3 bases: TGCGCCAGCAGCTTGTCACAGCCAACGGTCAATGAGCAGTTCTTC.

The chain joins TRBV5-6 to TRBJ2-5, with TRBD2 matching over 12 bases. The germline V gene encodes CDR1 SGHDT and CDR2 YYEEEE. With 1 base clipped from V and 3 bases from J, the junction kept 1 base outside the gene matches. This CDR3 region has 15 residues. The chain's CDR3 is CASSLRLAGEETQYF. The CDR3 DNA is TGTGCCAGCAGCTTGAGACTAGCGGGGGAAGAGACCCAGTACTTC.

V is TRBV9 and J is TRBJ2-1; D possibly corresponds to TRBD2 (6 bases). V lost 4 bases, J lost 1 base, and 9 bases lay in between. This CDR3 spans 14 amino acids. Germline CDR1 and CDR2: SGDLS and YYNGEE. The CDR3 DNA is TGTGCCAGCAGCCTAGCGACTTCCTACAATGAGCAGTTCTTC. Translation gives CASSLATSYNEQFF.

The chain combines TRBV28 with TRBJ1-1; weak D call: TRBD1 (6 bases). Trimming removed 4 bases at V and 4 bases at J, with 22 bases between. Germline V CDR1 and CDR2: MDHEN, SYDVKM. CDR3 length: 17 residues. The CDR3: CASSSPPGARTLTEAFF. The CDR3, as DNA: TGTGCCAGCAGTTCCCCCCCAGGGGCCCGAACCCTCACTGAAGCTTTCTTT.

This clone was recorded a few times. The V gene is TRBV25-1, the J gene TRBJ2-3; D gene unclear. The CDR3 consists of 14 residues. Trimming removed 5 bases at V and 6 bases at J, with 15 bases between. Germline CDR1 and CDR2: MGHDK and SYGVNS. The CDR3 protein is CASSQVRSPDTQYF. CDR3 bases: TGTGCCAGCAGTCAAGTACGGAGCCCGGATACGCAGTATTTT.

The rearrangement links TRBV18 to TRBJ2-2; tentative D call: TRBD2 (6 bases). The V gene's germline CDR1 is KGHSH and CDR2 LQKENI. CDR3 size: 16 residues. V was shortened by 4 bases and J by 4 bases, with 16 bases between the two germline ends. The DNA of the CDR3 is TGTGCCAGCTCACGAGGGACTCCCCGCGGCACCGGGGAGCTGTTTTTT. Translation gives CASSRGTPRGTGELFF.

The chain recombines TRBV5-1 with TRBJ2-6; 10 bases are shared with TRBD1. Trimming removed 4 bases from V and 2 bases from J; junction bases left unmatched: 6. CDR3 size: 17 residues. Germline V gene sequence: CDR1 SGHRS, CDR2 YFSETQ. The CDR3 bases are TGCGCCAGCAGCGTGGCTGGACAGGGGGCTGGGGCCAACGTCCTGACTTTC. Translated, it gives CASSVAGQGAGANVLTF.

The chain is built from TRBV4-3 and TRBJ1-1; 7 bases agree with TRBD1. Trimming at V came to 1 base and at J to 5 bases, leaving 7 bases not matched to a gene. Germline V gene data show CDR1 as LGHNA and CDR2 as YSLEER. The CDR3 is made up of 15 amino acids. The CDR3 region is CASSQVNTGETEAFF. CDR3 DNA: TGCGCCAGCAGCCAAGTAAACACAGGGGAGACTGAAGCTTTCTTT.

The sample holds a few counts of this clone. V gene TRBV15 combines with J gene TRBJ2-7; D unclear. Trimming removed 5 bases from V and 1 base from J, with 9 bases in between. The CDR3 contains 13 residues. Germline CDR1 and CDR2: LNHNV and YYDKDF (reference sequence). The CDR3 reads CATSVLGSYEQYF. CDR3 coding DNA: TGTGCCACCAGCGTCCTCGGTTCCTACGAGCAGTACTTC. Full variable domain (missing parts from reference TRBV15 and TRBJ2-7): DAMVIQNPRYQVTQFGKPVTLSCSQTLNHNVMYWYQQKSSQAPKLLFHYYDKDFNNEADTPDNFQSRRPNTSFCFLDIRSPGLGDTAMYLCATSVLGSYEQYFGPGTRLTVT.

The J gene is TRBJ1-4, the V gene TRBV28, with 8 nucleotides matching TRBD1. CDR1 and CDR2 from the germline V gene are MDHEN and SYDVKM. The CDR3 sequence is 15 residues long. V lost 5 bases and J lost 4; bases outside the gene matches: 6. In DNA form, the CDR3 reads TGTGCCAGCAGTACTCCGGGACAGGATAATGAAAAACTGTTTTTT. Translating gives CASSTPGQDNEKLFF.

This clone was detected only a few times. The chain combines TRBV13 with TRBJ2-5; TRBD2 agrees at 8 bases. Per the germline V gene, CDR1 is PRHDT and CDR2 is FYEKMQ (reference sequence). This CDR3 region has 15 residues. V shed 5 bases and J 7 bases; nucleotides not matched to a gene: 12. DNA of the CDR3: TGTGCCAGCAGCGAGCTCGGGGGGGCCGTCGGGACCCAGTACTTC. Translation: CASSELGGAVGTQYF.

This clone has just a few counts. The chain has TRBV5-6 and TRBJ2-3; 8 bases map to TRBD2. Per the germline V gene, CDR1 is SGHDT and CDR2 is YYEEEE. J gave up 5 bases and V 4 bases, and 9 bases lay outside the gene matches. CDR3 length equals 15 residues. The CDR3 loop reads CASSDPGGAEDTQYF. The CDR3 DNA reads TGTGCCAGCAGCGACCCGGGGGGGGCGGAAGATACGCAGTATTTT.

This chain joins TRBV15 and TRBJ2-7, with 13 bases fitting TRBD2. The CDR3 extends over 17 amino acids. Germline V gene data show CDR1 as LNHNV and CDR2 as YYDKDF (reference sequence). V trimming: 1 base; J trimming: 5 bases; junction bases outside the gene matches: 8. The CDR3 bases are TGTGCCACCAGCAGAGCAGGGACTAGCGGGAATTGGAACGAGCAGTACTTC. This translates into CATSRAGTSGNWNEQYF.

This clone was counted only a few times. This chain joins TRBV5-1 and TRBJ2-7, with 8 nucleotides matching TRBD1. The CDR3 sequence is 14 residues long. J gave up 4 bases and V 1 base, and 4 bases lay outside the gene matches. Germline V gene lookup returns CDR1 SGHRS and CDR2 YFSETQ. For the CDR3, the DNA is TGCGCCAGCAGCTTGACAGGGGGAATATACGAGCAGTACTTC. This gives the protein CASSLTGGIYEQYF.